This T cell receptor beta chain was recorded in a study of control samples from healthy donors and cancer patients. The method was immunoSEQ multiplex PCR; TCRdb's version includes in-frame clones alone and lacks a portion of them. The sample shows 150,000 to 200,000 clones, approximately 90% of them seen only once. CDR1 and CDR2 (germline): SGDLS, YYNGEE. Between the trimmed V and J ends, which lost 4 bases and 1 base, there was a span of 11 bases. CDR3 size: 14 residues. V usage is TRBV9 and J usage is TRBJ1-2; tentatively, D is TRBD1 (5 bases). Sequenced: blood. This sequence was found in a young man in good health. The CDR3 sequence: CASSPNRGNYGYTF. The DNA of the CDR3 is TGTGCCAGCAGCCCCAATAGGGGTAACTATGGCTACACCTTC.